These T cell receptor beta chains were read from a single sample in a study of shared clonotypes between healthy human individuals. Measured with immunoSEQ multiplex PCR; TCRdb has only the in-frame clones, and not every one. The sample holds approximately 1.5 million clones, around 98% seen once. Material for sequencing was naive CD4+ T cells sorted from blood. All receptors come from a man aged 25-45 years in good health. CDR3s include the opening cysteine and the closing phenylalanine or tryptophan. Fields, in order: V gene, clone size, D gene, J gene, CDR3 protein, CDR3 DNA. A D gene is named only where the DNA matches it firmly. Expanded clones get a size class; other rows say once, few or many, or leave the size out.

TRBV29-1	NA	NA	TRBJ1-4	CSVVALEKLFF	TGCAGCGTTGTAGCACTGGAAAAACTGTTTTTT
TRBV10-2	NA	TRBD1	TRBJ2-5	CATSGQGLETQYF	TGCGCCACCTCGGGACAGGGGCTGGAGACCCAGTACTTC
TRBV2	NA	NA	TRBJ2-5	CASTGGREETQYF	TGTGCCAGCACCGGCGGCAGGGAAGAGACCCAGTACTTC
TRBV19	once	NA	TRBJ1-5	CASSRGGQPQHF	TGTGCCAGTAGTAGGGGCGGGCAGCCCCAGCATTTT
TRBV11-3	NA	TRBD1	TRBJ2-3	CASSYAGQARDTQYF	TGTGCCAGCAGCTACGCGGGACAGGCGAGGGATACGCAGTATTTT
TRBV2	NA	TRBD2	TRBJ2-5	CASSEWTSGQETQYF	TGTGCCAGCAGTGAGTGGACTAGCGGACAAGAGACCCAGTACTTC
TRBV18	NA	NA	TRBJ2-7	CASSPGESEVYF	TGTGCCAGCTCGCCCGGGGAGTCCGAGGTGTACTTC
TRBV7-3	NA	NA	TRBJ2-6	CASSRIGANVLTF	TGTGCCAGCAGCCGGATTGGGGCCAACGTCCTGACTTTC
TRBV29-1	NA	TRBD2	TRBJ2-5	CSVSLAGLQETQYF	TGCAGCGTTTCCCTAGCGGGACTCCAAGAGACCCAGTACTTC
TRBV28	NA	TRBD1	TRBJ1-5	CASSLSQGVLGQPQHF	TGTGCCAGCAGTTTGTCGCAGGGGGTCTTAGGTCAGCCCCAGCATTTT
TRBV7-6	NA	TRBD2	TRBJ2-1	CASSLGASGSNEQFF	TGTGCCAGCAGCTTAGGGGCTAGCGGGAGCAATGAGCAGTTCTTC
TRBV7-9	NA	TRBD2	TRBJ2-1	CATILSGLARRNEQFF	TGTGCCACCATACTCTCGGGACTAGCGAGGAGGAATGAGCAGTTCTTC
TRBV11-2	NA	NA	TRBJ1-5	CASSPEGGLNQPQHF	TGTGCCAGCAGCCCAGAGGGGGGATTAAATCAGCCCCAGCATTTT
TRBV29-1	NA	TRBD1	TRBJ2-7	CSVGQGVNYEQYF	TGCAGCGTTGGGCAGGGGGTGAACTACGAGCAGTACTTC
TRBV2	NA	NA	TRBJ1-3	CARSLSGTGNTIYF	TGTGCCAGGTCCCTTTCCGGGACTGGAAACACCATATATTTT
TRBV30	NA	TRBD1	TRBJ1-5	CAWSVGTAVRNQPQHF	TGTGCCTGGAGTGTCGGGACAGCAGTCAGGAATCAGCCCCAGCATTTT
TRBV6-5	NA	NA	TRBJ2-1	CASTKWGASNEQFF	TGTGCCAGCACGAAGTGGGGGGCCTCCAATGAGCAGTTCTTC
TRBV7-8	NA	NA	TRBJ1-5	CASSPGRVYNQPQHF	TGTGCCAGCAGTCCAGGACGGGTTTACAATCAGCCCCAGCATTTT
TRBV21-1	NA	NA	TRBJ1-2	CASSKESSGTGIFSYGYTF	TGTGCCAGCAGCAAAGAAAGTTCAGGAACAGGGATCTTTAGCTATGGCTACACCTTC
TRBV11-2	once	NA	TRBJ2-1	CASSLVRGNEQFF	TGTGCCAGCAGCTTAGTACGCGGCAATGAGCAGTTCTTC
TRBV29-1	NA	NA	TRBJ1-2	CSVSDGYTF	TGCAGCGTATCCGATGGCTACACCTTC
TRBV5-6	NA	TRBD1	TRBJ1-5	CASSRQGVSSPSNQPQHF	TGTGCCAGCAGCCGACAGGGTGTATCCTCACCTTCAAATCAGCCCCAGCATTTT
TRBV7-3	NA	NA	TRBJ2-5	CASSLNGINVETQYF	TGTGCCAGCAGCCTAAACGGAATAAACGTGGAGACCCAGTACTTC
TRBV30	NA	TRBD1	TRBJ1-2	CAGDRATYGYTF	TGTGCTGGAGACAGGGCGACCTATGGCTACACCTTC
TRBV28	NA	NA	TRBJ2-7	CASTGRGKTYEQYF	TGTGCCAGCACCGGACGGGGAAAGACCTACGAGCAGTACTTC
TRBV5-4	NA	NA	TRBJ2-1	CASSLGTGAYNEQFF	TGTGCCAGCAGCTTGGGGACGGGGGCCTACAATGAGCAGTTCTTC
TRBV28	once	NA	TRBJ2-1	CASRRLGPYNEQFF	TGTGCCAGCCGGAGACTAGGACCCTACAATGAGCAGTTCTTC
TRBV6-1	NA	NA	TRBJ2-3	CASSALTESNTQYF	TGTGCCAGCAGTGCCTTAACTGAGTCGAATACGCAGTATTTT
TRBV30	NA	TRBD2	TRBJ2-3	CAWSALAGTDTQYF	TGTGCCTGGAGTGCACTAGCGGGAACAGATACGCAGTATTTT
TRBV6-1	NA	NA	TRBJ1-1	CASSVDPGTMNTEAFF	TGTGCCAGCAGTGTCGATCCGGGAACAATGAACACTGAAGCTTTCTTT
TRBV7-2	NA	NA	TRBJ2-7	CASSLSRPEQYF	TGTGCCAGCAGCTTAAGTCGTCCCGAGCAGTACTTC
TRBV19	NA	TRBD1	TRBJ2-5	CASAQGAFQETQYF	TGTGCCAGTGCACAGGGGGCATTCCAAGAGACCCAGTACTTC
TRBV5-1	NA	NA	TRBJ1-2	CASSFSGGQGTF	TGCGCCAGCAGCTTCTCCGGGGGCCAGGGCACCTTC
TRBV29-1	NA	NA	TRBJ1-4	CSVGFNEKLFF	TGCAGCGTTGGCTTTAATGAAAAACTGTTTTTT
TRBV5-1	NA	TRBD2	TRBJ2-5	CASSHSGKETQYF	TGCGCCAGCAGCCATAGCGGGAAAGAGACCCAGTACTTC
TRBV5-4	NA	NA	TRBJ2-7	CASSSIGSYEQYF	TGTGCCAGCAGCTCGATAGGCTCCTACGAGCAGTACTTC
TRBV30	NA	NA	TRBJ2-1	CAWSLVGDEQFF	TGTGCCTGGAGCCTCGTTGGGGATGAGCAGTTCTTC
TRBV28	NA	NA	TRBJ1-5	CASRRDNYQPQHF	TGTGCCAGCAGGAGGGACAATTATCAGCCCCAGCATTTT
TRBV7-8	NA	NA	TRBJ1-2	CASSAIRVGANYGYTF	TGTGCCAGCAGCGCCATCAGGGTTGGGGCTAACTATGGCTACACCTTC
TRBV7-2	NA	NA	TRBJ1-3	CASSPRGGSGNTIYF	TGTGCCAGCAGCCCCAGAGGGGGCTCTGGAAACACCATATATTTT
TRBV30	NA	TRBD1	TRBJ1-5	CAWSLGGGQPQHF	TGTGCCTGGAGCTTAGGGGGCGGTCAGCCCCAGCATTTT
TRBV7-9	NA	NA	TRBJ2-1	CASSLPAGLENEQFF	TGTGCCAGCAGCTTACCCGCCGGTCTGGAAAATGAGCAGTTCTTC
TRBV27	NA	TRBD1	TRBJ1-4	CASSFSLTRDRGHSNEKLFF	TGTGCCAGCAGTTTTAGCCTAACCCGGGACAGGGGGCATAGTAATGAAAAACTGTTTTTT
TRBV27	NA	NA	TRBJ1-3	CASRRNSGNTIYF	TGTGCCAGCCGGCGCAACTCTGGAAACACCATATATTTT
TRBV18	NA	NA	TRBJ2-7	CASSPPTGSGSSYEQYF	TGTGCCAGCTCACCGCCCACCGGTAGCGGCTCCTCCTACGAGCAGTACTTC
TRBV27	NA	TRBD1	TRBJ1-2	CASRATGPNYGYTF	TGTGCCAGCAGGGCGACAGGGCCGAACTATGGCTACACCTTC
TRBV5-4	NA	TRBD1	TRBJ2-1	CASSPGQEIYNEQFF	TGTGCCAGCAGCCCGGGACAGGAGATATACAATGAGCAGTTCTTC
TRBV9	NA	NA	TRBJ2-3	CASSGPRTDTQYF	TGTGCCAGCAGCGGGCCGAGGACAGATACGCAGTATTTT
TRBV6-5	NA	NA	TRBJ2-6	CASSYGGSGANVLTF	TGTGCCAGCAGTTACGGCGGCTCTGGGGCCAACGTCCTGACTTTC
TRBV5-1	NA	NA	TRBJ1-3	CASSLQALTGGNTIYF	TGCGCCAGCAGCTTACAGGCACTCACGGGTGGAAACACCATATATTTT
TRBV4-1	once	NA	TRBJ2-7	CASSQVLSYEQYF	TGCGCCAGCAGCCAAGTCCTCTCCTACGAGCAGTACTTC
TRBV28	NA	NA	TRBJ1-3	CASSSPVASGNTIYF	TGTGCCAGCAGTTCCCCGGTAGCCTCTGGAAACACCATATATTTT
TRBV19	NA	TRBD1	TRBJ1-3	CASYGTGGRSGNTIYF	TGTGCCAGTTATGGGACAGGGGGCCGCTCTGGAAACACCATATATTTT
TRBV4-3	NA	NA	TRBJ1-3	CASSQGVGNTIYF	TGCGCCAGCAGCCAAGGGGTCGGAAACACCATATATTTT